Reported below is one T cell receptor beta chain. This sample stems from a study of blood T cell repertoires in COVID-19. Study summary: The United States, Italy and Spain supplied acute and convalescent COVID-19 samples. PBMCs, B-cell-depleted T cells, or T cells provided the cDNA or gDNA that made up the material.

Seattle-derived patients entered the study during active infection and were followed longitudinally. Original data processing: How many nucleated cells were present was estimated from reference gene primer amplification. Measured with immunoSEQ multiplex PCR; TCRdb has only the in-frame clones, and not every one. The V and J calls and clone size come from that table; D and trimming were worked out from the DNA. The data show approximately 75,000 clones, with approximately 80% seen just once and 10% to 15% held by the top ten. Per the germline V gene, CDR1 is SGHTA and CDR2 is FQGNSA. This CDR3 has 15 residues. Trimming pared 5 bases from V and 4 bases from J, leaving 15 bases between.

This sequence joins TRBV7-2 and TRBJ2-1, with a tentative D call TRBD1 (5 bases). The clonotype was recovered from a man aged 50 or older with COVID-19, enrolled during active disease. Sequenced input: peripheral blood. The CDR3 nucleotides are TGTGCCAGCAGCCAGGGTCTGGCCGAATACAATGAGCAGTTCTTC. This gives the protein CASSQGLAEYNEQFF.